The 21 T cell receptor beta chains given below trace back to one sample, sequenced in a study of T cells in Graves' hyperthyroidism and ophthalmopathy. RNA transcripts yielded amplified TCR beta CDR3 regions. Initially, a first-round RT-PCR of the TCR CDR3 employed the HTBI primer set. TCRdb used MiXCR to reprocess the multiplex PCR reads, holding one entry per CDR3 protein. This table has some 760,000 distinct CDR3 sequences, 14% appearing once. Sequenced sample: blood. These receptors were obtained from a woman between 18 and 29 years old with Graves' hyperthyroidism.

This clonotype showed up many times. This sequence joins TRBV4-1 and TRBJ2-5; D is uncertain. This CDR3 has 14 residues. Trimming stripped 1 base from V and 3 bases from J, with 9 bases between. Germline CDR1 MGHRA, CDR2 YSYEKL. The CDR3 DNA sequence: TGCGCCAGCAGCCAAGGCCGGGCAAAAGAGACCCAGTACTTC. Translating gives CASSQGRAKETQYF.

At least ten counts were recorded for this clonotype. The CDR3 is CASSEGYSTEKLFF. CDR3 DNA: TGTGCCAGCAGCGAGGGTTACAGTACTGAAAAACTGTTTTTT. The V gene is TRBV7-2, the J gene TRBJ1-4; D remains ambiguous. The CDR3 totals 14 residues. The V and J ends lost 5 bases and 7 bases respectively, with 14 bases between them. CDR1 SGHTA and CDR2 FQGNSA come from the germline V gene.

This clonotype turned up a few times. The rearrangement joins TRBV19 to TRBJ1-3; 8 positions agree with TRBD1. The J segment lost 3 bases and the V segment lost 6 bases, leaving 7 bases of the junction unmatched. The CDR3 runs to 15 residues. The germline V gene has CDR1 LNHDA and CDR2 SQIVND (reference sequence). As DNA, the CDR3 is TGTGCCAGTAGCCCGGACAGGGCGTTTGGAAACACCATATATTTT. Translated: CASSPDRAFGNTIYF.

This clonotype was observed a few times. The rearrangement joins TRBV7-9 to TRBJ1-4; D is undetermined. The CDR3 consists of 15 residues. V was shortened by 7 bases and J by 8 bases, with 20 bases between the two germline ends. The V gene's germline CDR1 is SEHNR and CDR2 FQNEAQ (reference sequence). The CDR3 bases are TGTGCCAGCACCCTGGGAGGGCCTAAGGGAGAAAAACTGTTTTTT. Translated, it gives CASTLGGPKGEKLFF.

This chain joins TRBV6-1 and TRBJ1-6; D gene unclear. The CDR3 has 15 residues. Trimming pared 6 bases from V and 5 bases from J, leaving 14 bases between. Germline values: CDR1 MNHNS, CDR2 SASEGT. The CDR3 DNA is TGTGCCAGCAGGGACCCCGCGCTGAATAATTCACCCCTCCACTTT. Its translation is CASRDPALNNSPLHF.

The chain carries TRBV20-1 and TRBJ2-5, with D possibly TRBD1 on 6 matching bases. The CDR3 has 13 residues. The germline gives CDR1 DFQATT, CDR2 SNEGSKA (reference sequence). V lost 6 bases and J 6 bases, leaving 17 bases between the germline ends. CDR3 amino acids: CSARKDRWKTQYF. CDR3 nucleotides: TGCAGTGCACGAAAAGACAGGTGGAAGACCCAGTACTTC.

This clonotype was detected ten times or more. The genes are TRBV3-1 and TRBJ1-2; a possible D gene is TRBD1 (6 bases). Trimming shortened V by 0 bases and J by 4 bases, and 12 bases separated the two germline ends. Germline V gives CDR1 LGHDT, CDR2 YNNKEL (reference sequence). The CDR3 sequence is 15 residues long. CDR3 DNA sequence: TGTGCCAGCAGCCAAGAACCCACAGGGCGCTATGGCTACACCTTC. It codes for CASSQEPTGRYGYTF.

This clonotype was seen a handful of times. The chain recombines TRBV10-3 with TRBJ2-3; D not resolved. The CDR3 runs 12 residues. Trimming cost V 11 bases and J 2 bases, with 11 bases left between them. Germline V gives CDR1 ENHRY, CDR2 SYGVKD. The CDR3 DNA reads TGTGCCGTGGGCTCCCTCACAGATACGCAGTATTTT. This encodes CAVGSLTDTQYF.

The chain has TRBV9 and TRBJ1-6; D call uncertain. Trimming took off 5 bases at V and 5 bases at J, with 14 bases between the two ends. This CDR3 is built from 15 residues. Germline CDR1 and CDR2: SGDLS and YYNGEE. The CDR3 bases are TGTGCCAGCAGACCAGGACCCAGTAATAATTCACCCCTCCACTTT. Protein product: CASRPGPSNNSPLHF.

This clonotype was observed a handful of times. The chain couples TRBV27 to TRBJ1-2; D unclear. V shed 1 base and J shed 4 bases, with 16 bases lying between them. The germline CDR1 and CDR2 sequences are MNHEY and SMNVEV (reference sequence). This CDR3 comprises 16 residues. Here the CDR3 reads CASSLYLSGDFYGYTF. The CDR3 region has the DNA TGTGCCAGCAGTTTATACCTTTCGGGCGACTTCTATGGCTACACCTTC.

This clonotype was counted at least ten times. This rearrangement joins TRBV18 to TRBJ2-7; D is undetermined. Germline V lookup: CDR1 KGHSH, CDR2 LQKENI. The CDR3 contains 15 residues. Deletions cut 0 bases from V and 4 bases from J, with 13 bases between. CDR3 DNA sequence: TGTGCCAGCTCACCACCTTCAGCGTCCAAGTACGAGCAGTACTTC. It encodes CASSPPSASKYEQYF.

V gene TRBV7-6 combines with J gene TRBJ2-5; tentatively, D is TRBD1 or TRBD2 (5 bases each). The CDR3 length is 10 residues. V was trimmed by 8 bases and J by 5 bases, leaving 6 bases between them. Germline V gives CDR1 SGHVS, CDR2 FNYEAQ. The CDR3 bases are TGTGCCAGCGAGGGGGAGACCCAGTACTTC. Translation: CASEGETQYF.

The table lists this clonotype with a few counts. The CDR3 loop reads CSVEDWGTGEAFF. The CDR3 DNA sequence: TGCAGCGTTGAAGACTGGGGGACAGGTGAAGCTTTCTTT. This rearrangement joins TRBV29-1 to TRBJ1-1; 8 bases line up with TRBD1. Germline CDR1 and CDR2: SQVTM and ANQGSEA. CDR3 length: 13 residues. The junction had 4 bases not matched to a gene; V was cut back by 0 bases and J by 7 bases.

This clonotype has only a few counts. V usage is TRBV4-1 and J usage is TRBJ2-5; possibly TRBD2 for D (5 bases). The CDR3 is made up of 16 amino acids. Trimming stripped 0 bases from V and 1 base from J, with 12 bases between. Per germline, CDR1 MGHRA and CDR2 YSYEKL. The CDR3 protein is CASSQEGLGVQETQYF. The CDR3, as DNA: TGCGCCAGCAGCCAAGAAGGTTTGGGAGTCCAAGAGACCCAGTACTTC.

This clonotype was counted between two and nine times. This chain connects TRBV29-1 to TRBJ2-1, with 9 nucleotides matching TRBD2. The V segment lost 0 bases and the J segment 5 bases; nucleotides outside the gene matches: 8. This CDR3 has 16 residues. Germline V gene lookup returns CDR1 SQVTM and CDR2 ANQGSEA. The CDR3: CSVEDLGIAGDNEQFF. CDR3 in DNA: TGCAGCGTTGAAGACCTGGGAATAGCGGGAGACAATGAGCAGTTCTTC.

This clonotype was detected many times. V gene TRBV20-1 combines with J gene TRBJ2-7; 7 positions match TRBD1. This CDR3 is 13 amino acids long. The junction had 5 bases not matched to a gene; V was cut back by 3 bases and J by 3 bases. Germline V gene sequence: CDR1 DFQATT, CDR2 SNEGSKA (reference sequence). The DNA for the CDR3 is TGCAGTGCTAGTCGGGACAGAATCTACGAGCAGTACTTC. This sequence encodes CSASRDRIYEQYF.

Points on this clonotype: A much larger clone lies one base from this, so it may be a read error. Written as DNA, the CDR3 is TGTGCCATCGGTGGGGCAGGGGGCAGCACAGATACGCAGTATTTT. Protein: CAIGGAGGSTDTQYF. The V and J genes are TRBV10-3 and TRBJ2-3, with 8 bases aligning to TRBD1. CDR1 is ENHRY and CDR2 is SYGVKD in the germline V gene. V lost 8 bases to trimming and J lost 0 bases; unmatched junction nucleotides: 7. The CDR3 contains 15 residues.

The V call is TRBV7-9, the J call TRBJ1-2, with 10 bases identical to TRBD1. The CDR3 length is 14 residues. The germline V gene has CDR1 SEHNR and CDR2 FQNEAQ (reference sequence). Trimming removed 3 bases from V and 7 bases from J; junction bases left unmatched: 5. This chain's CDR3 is CASSFPGQGSGYTF. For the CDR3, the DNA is TGTGCCAGCAGCTTTCCGGGACAGGGGTCTGGCTACACCTTC.

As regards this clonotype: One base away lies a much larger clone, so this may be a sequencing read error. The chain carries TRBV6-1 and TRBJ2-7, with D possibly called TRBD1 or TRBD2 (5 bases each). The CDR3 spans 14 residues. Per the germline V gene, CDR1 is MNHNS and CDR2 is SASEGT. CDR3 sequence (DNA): TGTGCCAGCAGTGAATGGGGGAGCTCCTACGAGCGGTACTTC. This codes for CASSEWGSSYERYF.

Here the CDR3 reads CASSMGSPYSNQPQHF. The CDR3 DNA reads TGTGCCAGTAGTATGGGTTCGCCGTATAGCAATCAGCCCCAGCATTTT. The rearrangement joins TRBV19 to TRBJ1-5; D not certain. CDR3 length: 16 residues. Deletions cut 3 bases from V and 0 bases from J, with 12 bases between. The V gene's germline CDR1 is LNHDA and CDR2 SQIVND (reference sequence). The full variable domain, rest sourced from reference TRBV19 and TRBJ1-5, is DGGITQSPKYLFRKEGQNVTLSCEQNLNHDAMYWYRQDPGQGLRLIYYSQIVNDFQKGDIAEGYSVSREKKESFPLTVTSAQKNPTAFYLCASSMGSPYSNQPQHFGDGTRLSIL.

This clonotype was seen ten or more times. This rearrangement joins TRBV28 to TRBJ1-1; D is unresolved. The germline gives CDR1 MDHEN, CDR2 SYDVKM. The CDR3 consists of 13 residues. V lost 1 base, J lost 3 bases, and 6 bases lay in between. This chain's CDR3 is CASSLFGYTEAFF. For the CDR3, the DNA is TGTGCCAGCAGTTTATTCGGGTACACTGAAGCTTTCTTT. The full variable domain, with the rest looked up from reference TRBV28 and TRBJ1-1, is DVKVTQSSRYLVKRTGEKVFLECVQDMDHENMFWYRQDPGLGLRLIYFSYDVKMKEKGDIPEGYSVSREKKERFSLILESASTNQTSMYLCASSLFGYTEAFFGQGTRLTVV.